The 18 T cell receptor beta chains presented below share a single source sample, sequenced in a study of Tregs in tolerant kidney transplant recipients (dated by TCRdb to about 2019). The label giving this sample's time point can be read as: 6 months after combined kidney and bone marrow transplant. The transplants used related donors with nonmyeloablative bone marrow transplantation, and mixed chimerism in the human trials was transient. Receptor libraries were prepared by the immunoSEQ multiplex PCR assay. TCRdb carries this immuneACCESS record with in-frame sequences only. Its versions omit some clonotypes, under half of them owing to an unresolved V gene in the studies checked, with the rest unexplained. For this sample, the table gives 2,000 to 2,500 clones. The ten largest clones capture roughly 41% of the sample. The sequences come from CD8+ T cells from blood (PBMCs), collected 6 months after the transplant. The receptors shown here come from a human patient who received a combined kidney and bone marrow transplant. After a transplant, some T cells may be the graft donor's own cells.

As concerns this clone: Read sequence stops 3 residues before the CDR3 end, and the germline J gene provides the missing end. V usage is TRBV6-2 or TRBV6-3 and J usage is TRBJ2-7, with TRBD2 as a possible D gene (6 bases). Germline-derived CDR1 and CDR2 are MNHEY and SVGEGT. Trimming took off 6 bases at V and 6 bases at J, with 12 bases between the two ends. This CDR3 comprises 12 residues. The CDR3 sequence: CASSLMGGEQYF. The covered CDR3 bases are TGTGCCAGCAGCCTAATGGGGGGCGAG.

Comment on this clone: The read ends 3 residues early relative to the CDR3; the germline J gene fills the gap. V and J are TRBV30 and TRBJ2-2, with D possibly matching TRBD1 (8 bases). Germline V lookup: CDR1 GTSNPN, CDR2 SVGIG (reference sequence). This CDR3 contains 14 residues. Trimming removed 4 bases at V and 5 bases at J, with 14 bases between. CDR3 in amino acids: CAWNTGGGTGELFF. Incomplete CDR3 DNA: TGTGCCTGGAATACAGGGGGAGGGACCGGGGAG. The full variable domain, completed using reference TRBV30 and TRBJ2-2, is SQTIHQWPATLVQPVGSPLSLECTVEGTSNPNLYWYRQAAGRGLQLLFYSVGIGQISSEVPQNLSASRPQDRQFILSSKKLLLSDSGFYLCAWNTGGGTGELFFGEGSRLTVL.

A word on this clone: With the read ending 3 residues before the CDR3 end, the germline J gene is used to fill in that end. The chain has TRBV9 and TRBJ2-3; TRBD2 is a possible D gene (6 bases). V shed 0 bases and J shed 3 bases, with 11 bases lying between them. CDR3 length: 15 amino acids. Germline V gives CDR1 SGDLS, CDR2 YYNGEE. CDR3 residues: CASSVVGGITDTQYF. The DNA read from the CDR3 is TGTGCCAGCAGCGTAGTCGGCGGGATTACAGATACG.

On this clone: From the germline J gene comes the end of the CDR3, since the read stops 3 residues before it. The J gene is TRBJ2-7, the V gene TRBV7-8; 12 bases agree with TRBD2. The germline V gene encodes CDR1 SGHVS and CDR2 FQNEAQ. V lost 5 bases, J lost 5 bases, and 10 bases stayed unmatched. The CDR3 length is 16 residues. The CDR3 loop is CASSAPTSGRRNEQYF. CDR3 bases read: TGTGCCAGCAGCGCACCAACTAGCGGGAGGAGGAACGAG.

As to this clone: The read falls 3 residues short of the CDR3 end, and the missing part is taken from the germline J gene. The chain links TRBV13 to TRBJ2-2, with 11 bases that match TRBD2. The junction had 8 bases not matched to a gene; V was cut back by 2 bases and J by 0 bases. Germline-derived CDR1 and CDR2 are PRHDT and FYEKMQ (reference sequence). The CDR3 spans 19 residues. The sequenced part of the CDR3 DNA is TGTGCCAGCAGCTTAAGATTAGCGGGAGGGCCCGCGAACACCGGGGAG. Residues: CASSLRLAGGPANTGE. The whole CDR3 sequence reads CASSLRLAGGPANTGELFF.

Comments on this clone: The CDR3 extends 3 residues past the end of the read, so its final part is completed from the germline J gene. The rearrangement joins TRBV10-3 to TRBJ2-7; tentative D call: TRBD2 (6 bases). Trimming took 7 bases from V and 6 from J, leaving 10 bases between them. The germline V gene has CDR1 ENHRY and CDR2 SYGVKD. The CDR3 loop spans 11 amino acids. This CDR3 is CAINGGAEQYF. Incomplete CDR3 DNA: TGTGCCATCAACGGGGGAGCCGAG.

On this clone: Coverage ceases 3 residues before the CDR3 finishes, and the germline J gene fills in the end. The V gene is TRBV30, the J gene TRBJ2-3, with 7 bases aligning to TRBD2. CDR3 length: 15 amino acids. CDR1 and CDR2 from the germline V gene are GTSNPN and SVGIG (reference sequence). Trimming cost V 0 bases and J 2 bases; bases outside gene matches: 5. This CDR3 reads CAWSVAAGHTDTQYF. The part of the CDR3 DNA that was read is TGTGCCTGGAGTGTTGCAGCGGGGCACACAGATACG.

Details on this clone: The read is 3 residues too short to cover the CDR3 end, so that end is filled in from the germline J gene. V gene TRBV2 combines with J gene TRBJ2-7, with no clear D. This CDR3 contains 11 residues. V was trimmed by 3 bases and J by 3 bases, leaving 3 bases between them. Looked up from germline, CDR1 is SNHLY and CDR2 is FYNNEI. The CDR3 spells CASSDRYEQYF. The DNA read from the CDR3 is TGTGCCAGCAGTGATCGCTACGAG.

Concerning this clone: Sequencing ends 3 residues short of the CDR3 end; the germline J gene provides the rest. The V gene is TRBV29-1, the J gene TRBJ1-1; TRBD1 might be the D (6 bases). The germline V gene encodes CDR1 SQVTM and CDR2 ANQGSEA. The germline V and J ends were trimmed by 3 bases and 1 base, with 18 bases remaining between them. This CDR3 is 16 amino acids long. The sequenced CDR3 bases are TGCAGCGTTGACCAAAGGACAGTTAACTCGAACACTGAA. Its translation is CSVDQRTVNSNTE. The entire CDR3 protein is CSVDQRTVNSNTEAFF.

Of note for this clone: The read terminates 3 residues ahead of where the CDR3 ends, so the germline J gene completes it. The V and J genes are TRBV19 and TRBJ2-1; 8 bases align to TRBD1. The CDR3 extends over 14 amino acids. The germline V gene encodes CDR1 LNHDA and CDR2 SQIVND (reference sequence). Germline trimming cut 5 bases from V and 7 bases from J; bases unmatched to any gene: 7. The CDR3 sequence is CASSLTGDGNEQFF. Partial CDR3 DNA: TGTGCCAGTAGTCTGACAGGGGACGGAAATGAG.

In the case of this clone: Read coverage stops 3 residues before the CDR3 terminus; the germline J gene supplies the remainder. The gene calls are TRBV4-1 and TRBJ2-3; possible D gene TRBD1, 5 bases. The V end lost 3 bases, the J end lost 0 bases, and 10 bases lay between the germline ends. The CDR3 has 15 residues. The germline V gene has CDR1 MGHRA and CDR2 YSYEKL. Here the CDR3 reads CASSQDKTSTDTQYF. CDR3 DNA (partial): TGCGCCAGCAGCCAGGACAAGACAAGCACAGATACG.

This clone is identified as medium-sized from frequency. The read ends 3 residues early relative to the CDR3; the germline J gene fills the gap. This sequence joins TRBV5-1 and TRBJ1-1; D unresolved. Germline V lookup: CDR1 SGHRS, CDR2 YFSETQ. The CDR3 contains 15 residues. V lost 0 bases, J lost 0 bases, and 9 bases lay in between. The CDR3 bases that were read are TGCGCCAGCAGCTTGGAACAGACGATGAACACTGAA. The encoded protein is CASSLEQTMNTE. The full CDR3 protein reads CASSLEQTMNTEAFF.

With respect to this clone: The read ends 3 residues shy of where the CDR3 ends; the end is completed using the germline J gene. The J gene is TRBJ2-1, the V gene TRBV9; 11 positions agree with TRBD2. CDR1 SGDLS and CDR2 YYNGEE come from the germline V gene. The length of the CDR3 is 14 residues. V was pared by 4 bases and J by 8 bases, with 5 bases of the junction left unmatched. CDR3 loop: CASSLSGRVDEQFF. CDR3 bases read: TGTGCCAGCAGCCTTAGCGGGAGGGTCGATGAG.

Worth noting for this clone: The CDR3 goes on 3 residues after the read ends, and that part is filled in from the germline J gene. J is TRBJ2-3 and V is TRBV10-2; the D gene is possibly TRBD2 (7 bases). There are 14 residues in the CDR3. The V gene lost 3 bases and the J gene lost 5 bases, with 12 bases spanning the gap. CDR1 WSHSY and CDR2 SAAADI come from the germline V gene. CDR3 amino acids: CASSDSGGVDTQYF. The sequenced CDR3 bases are TGCGCCAGCAGTGATTCGGGGGGCGTAGATACG.

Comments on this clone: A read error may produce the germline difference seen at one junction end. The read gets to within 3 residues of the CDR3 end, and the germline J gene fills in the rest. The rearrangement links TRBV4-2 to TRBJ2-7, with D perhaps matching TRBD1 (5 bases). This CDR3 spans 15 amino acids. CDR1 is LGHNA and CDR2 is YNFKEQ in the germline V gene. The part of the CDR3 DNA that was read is TGCGCCAGCAGCCATGCAGTGACAGACCCGTACGAG. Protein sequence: CASSHAVTDPYE. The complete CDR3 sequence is CASSHAVTDPYEQYF.

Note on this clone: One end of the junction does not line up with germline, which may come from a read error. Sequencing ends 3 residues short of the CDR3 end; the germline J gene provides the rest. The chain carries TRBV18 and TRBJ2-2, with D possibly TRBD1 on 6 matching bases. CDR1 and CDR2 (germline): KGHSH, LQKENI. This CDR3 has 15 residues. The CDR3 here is CASSSPQGYAGELFF. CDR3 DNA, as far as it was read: TGTGCCAGCTCATCACCTCAGGGGTACGCCGGGGAG.

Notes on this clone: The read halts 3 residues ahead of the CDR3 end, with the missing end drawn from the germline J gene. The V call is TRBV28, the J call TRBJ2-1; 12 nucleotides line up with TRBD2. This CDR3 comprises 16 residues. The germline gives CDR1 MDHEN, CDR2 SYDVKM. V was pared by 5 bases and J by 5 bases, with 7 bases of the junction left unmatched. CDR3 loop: CASSGGRLAGDNEQFF. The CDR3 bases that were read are TGTGCCAGCAGTGGAGGCCGACTAGCGGGGGACAATGAG.

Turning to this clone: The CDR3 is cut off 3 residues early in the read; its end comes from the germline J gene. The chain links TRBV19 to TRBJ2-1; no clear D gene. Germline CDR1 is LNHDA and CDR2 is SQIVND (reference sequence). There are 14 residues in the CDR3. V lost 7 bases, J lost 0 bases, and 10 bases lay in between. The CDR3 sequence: CASKEVSSYNEQFF. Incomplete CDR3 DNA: TGTGCCAGTAAAGAGGTCAGCTCCTACAATGAG.